Each of the 10 T cell receptor beta chains below was sequenced from the same sample in a study of identical twins. TCRdb passed the 5' RACE reads through MiXCR, listing each CDR3 protein once. The table includes 500,000 to 600,000 distinct CDR3 sequences, about 20% detected once. The sample was also linked to a second study, of T cells expressing NK-cell markers.

The source material was CD4+ T cells sorted from blood. These receptors came from a woman younger than 35 in good health.

Only a few counts were recorded for this clonotype. CDR3 sequence reads: CASSIQAVRVYGYTF. In nucleotides, the CDR3 is TGTGCCAGTAGTATTCAGGCCGTCCGAGTTTATGGCTACACCTTC. V usage is TRBV19 and J usage is TRBJ1-2; the D is unclear. The CDR3 has 15 amino acids. The germline CDR1 and CDR2 sequences are LNHDA and SQIVND (reference sequence). V dropped 3 bases and J dropped 5 bases, with 16 bases sitting between them.

The chain has TRBV25-1 and TRBJ2-3, with no clear D. This CDR3 region has 12 residues. Trimming cost V 3 bases and J 4 bases, with 5 bases left between them. From germline, CDR1 is MGHDK and CDR2 SYGVNS. The CDR3 sequence: CASSDPADTQYF. The CDR3 DNA reads as TGTGCCAGCAGTGACCCCGCAGATACGCAGTATTTT.

The genes are TRBV6-5 and TRBJ1-1, with unresolved D. This CDR3 comprises 12 residues. The germline CDR1 and CDR2 sequences are MNHEY and SVGAGI. V was pared by 2 bases and J by 7 bases, with 8 bases between. CDR3 region: CASSYGRGEAFF. CDR3 nucleotide sequence: TGTGCCAGCAGTTACGGCCGAGGTGAAGCTTTCTTT.

The chain employs TRBV27 and TRBJ2-1, with D tentatively TRBD2 (5 bases). V lost 4 bases and J 10 bases, leaving 11 bases between the germline ends. Germline assignment: CDR1 MNHEY and CDR2 SMNVEV (reference sequence). The CDR3 length is 12 residues. CDR3 DNA sequence: TGTGCCAGCAGTTCTACAATAGCGGAGCAGTTCTTC. Its translation: CASSSTIAEQFF.

CDR3 sequence (DNA): TGTGCCAGCGGGGACAGGGGAAGGGACTACGAGCAGTACTTC. Its protein product is CASGDRGRDYEQYF. This rearrangement joins TRBV21-1 to TRBJ2-7; TRBD1 was called by the table and not checked on the DNA. TRBV21-1 is flagged as a pseudogene. This CDR3 comprises 14 residues.

The V gene is TRBV20-1, the J gene TRBJ2-5; D gene unclear. This CDR3 region has 11 residues. Trimming took off 5 bases at V and 4 bases at J, with 8 bases between the two ends. Per germline, CDR1 DFQATT and CDR2 SNEGSKA (reference sequence). CDR3 amino acids: CSAGDRETQYF. The CDR3, as DNA: TGCAGTGCTGGTGATAGAGAGACCCAGTACTTC.

This clonotype was observed a few times. V and J are TRBV9 and TRBJ2-5, with TRBD1 matching over 9 bases. Germline V gene data show CDR1 as SGDLS and CDR2 as YYNGEE. V dropped 1 base and J dropped 5; count of bases not matched to a gene: 6. This CDR3 comprises 15 residues. The CDR3 here is CASSVRDRVTETQYF. For the CDR3, the DNA is TGTGCCAGCAGCGTAAGGGACAGGGTTACGGAGACCCAGTACTTC.

This clonotype was recorded many times. The chain couples TRBV12-3 or TRBV12-4 to TRBJ2-3; D is ambiguous. The CDR3 contains 14 residues. V was clipped by 10 bases and J by 2 bases, with 16 bases between them. The CDR3 coding sequence is TGTGCCACCTTATGGGGTAGCAACACAGATACGCAGTATTTT. This gives the protein CATLWGSNTDTQYF.

This clonotype showed up many times. This chain's CDR3 is CASSFSEGTDTQYF. In DNA, the CDR3 is TGCGCCAGCAGCTTCTCAGAAGGCACAGATACGCAGTATTTT. The chain links TRBV5-1 to TRBJ2-3; D is ambiguous. V was clipped by 2 bases and J by 1 base, with 8 bases between them. CDR3 length: 14 residues. The germline gives CDR1 SGHRS, CDR2 YFSETQ.

This clonotype was seen a few times. V gene TRBV29-1 combines with J gene TRBJ2-4, with D unclear. The germline V gene has CDR1 SQVTM and CDR2 ANQGSEA. Trimming pared 6 bases from V and 0 bases from J, leaving 6 bases between. The CDR3 is made up of 12 amino acids. CDR3 in DNA: TGCAGCGTAGAGGAAGCCAAAAACATTCAGTACTTC. Its protein is CSVEEAKNIQYF.